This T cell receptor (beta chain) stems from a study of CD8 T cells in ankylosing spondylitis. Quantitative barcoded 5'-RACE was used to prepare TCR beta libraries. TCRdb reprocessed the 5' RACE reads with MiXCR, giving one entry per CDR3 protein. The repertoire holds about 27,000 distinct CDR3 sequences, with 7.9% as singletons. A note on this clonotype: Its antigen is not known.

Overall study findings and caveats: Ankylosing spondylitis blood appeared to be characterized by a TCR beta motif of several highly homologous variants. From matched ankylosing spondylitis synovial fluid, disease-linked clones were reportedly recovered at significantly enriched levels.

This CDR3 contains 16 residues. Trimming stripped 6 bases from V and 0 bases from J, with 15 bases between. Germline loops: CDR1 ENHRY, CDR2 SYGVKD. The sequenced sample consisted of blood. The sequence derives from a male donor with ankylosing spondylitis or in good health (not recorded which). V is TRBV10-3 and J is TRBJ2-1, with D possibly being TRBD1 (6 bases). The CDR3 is CAIRGGRDNSYNEQFF. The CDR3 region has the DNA TGTGCCATCAGGGGTGGAAGGGACAACTCCTACAATGAGCAGTTCTTC.